Given below is one T cell receptor (beta chain) in context. This entry comes from a study of cytomegalovirus exposure and HLA in healthy donors. Using immunoSEQ multiplex PCR, the repertoire was profiled, and TCRdb retains in-frame clones only, with some absent. The sample holds roughly 240,000 clones, about 86% seen once. Per the germline V gene, CDR1 is MNHEY and CDR2 is SMNVEV (reference sequence). Trimming removed 9 bases from V and 2 bases from J; junction bases left unmatched: 1. The CDR3 is 12 amino acids. The sample consisted of PBMCs. This sequence joins TRBV27 and TRBJ1-5; 7 nucleotides align to TRBD1. The sequence came from a man in his late teens or twenties in good health and CMV-seronegative. The chain's CDR3 is CASGTGNQPQHF. The CDR3 DNA reads as TGTGCCAGTGGGACAGGCAATCAGCCCCAGCATTTT.